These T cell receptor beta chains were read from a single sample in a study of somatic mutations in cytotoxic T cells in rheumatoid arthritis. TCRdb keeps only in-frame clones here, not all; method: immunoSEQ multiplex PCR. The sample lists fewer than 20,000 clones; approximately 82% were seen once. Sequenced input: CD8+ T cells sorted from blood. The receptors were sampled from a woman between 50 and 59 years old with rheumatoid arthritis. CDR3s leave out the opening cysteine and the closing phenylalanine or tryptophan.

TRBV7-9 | ASSLPGFGNEQF
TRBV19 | ASRYPGGTEAF
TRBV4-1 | ASSLYSGTSGDNEQF
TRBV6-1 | ASSERRGSYEQY
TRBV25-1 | ASSEPGSHQPQH
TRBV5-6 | ASSFRTDFTTNEKLF
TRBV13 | ASTIRLSGNTIY
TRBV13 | ASSLGVRGGRLNEQF
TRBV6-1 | ASSGLSAGDLTGELF
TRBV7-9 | ASSQGDRRNYGYT
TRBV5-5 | ASSPTRVSYNEQF